These 16 T cell receptor beta chains were sequenced from one sample in a study of shared clonotypes between healthy human individuals. TCRdb keeps only in-frame clones here, not all; method: immunoSEQ multiplex PCR. The table shows some 2,500,000 clones, with roughly 93% occurring only once. The sample consisted of naive CD4+ T cells from PBMCs. The subset here: CD45RA+ positively selected. These receptors were collected from a man in his late teens or twenties in good health. Some clones in this sample may be carry-over from other donors' samples.

V and J are TRBV5-8 and TRBJ2-3; D uncertain. Germline V gene data show CDR1 as SGHTS and CDR2 as YDEGEE. Trimming took 0 bases from V and 2 from J, leaving 7 bases between them. This CDR3 has 14 residues. CDR3 region: CASSLDVPTDTQYF. As DNA, the CDR3 is TGTGCCAGCAGCTTGGACGTCCCCACAGATACGCAGTATTTT. The variable domain in full, with the rest retrieved from reference TRBV5-8 and TRBJ2-3, is EAGVTQSPTHLIKTRGQQATLRCSPISGHTSVYWYQQALGLGLQFLLWYDEGEERNRGNFPPRFSGRQFPNYSSELNVNALELEDSALYLCASSLDVPTDTQYFGPGTRLTVL.

The rearrangement joins TRBV19 to TRBJ1-1; D perhaps matches TRBD1 (5 bases). This CDR3 contains 17 residues. The V end was cut by 1 base, the J end by 3 bases, with 18 bases between. CDR1 LNHDA and CDR2 SQIVND come from the germline V gene (reference sequence). CDR3 in amino acids: CASSIAPGRRIYTEAFF. The CDR3 DNA reads as TGTGCCAGTAGTATAGCCCCGGGACGGAGAATTTACACTGAAGCTTTCTTT.

On this clone itself: Distinct nucleotide sequences in the sample also encode this CDR3. The chain is built from TRBV18 and TRBJ2-5; 7 bases align to TRBD2. The V and J ends lost 3 bases and 0 bases, in that order; junction bases with no gene match: 1. CDR3 length: 14 amino acids. In germline, CDR1 is KGHSH, CDR2 LQKENI. CDR3 bases: TGTGCCAGCTCACCTACTAGCGACCAAGAGACCCAGTACTTC. The encoded protein is CASSPTSDQETQYF. The full variable domain, completed using reference TRBV18 and TRBJ2-5, is NAGVMQNPRHLVRRRGQEARLRCSPMKGHSHVYWYRQLPEEGLKFMVYLQKENIIDESGMPKERFSAEFPKEGPSILRIQQVVRGDSAAYFCASSPTSDQETQYFGPGTRLLVL.

The chain uses TRBV6-1 and TRBJ1-5; 9 nucleotides agree with TRBD1. Germline V CDR1 and CDR2: MNHNS, SASEGT. The CDR3 spans 15 residues. V dropped 6 bases and J dropped 6; count of bases not matched to a gene: 9. DNA of the CDR3: TGTGCCAGCAGGGAGACAGGGGGTGCGGGTCAGCCCCAGCATTTT. This sequence encodes CASRETGGAGQPQHF.

The chain is built from TRBV7-9 and TRBJ2-1, with TRBD2 as a possible D gene (6 bases). V lost 5 bases and J 6 bases, leaving 14 bases between the germline ends. Germline V gene sequence: CDR1 SEHNR, CDR2 FQNEAQ (reference sequence). This CDR3 region has 14 residues. The CDR3 DNA follows: TGTGCCAGCAGCCCCCGGGACTCATTCAATGAGCAGTTCTTC. Translated: CASSPRDSFNEQFF.

This clone was recorded only once. V usage is TRBV6-1 and J usage is TRBJ2-3, with 7 bases identical to TRBD1. Trimming removed 7 bases from V and 0 bases from J; junction bases left unmatched: 4. In germline, CDR1 is MNHNS, CDR2 SASEGT. The CDR3 loop spans 14 amino acids. The chain's CDR3 is CASNRQGSTDTQYF. CDR3 nucleotide sequence: TGTGCCAGCAATCGACAGGGAAGCACAGATACGCAGTATTTT.

This clone was picked up one time. CDR3 residues: CASSLTIVRGTDTGELFF. The DNA for the CDR3 is TGTGCCAGCAGCTTAACAATAGTTCGGGGGACGGACACCGGGGAGCTGTTTTTT. The rearrangement joins TRBV7-3 to TRBJ2-2, with TRBD2 as a possible D gene (6 bases). Germline CDR1 reads SGHTA; CDR2 reads FQGTGA. CDR3 size: 18 residues. The V and J ends lost 0 bases and 3 bases respectively, with 17 bases between them.

The chain couples TRBV25-1 to TRBJ2-1, with 9 bases identical to TRBD1. Unmatched junction bases numbered 9, after V lost 5 bases and J lost 4 bases. This CDR3 contains 16 residues. The V gene's germline CDR1 is MGHDK and CDR2 SYGVNS. Here the CDR3 DNA reads TGTGCCAGCAGTATACAGGGGGCTTCGACTTACAATGAGCAGTTCTTC. Translated, it gives CASSIQGASTYNEQFF.

The CDR3 DNA follows: TGTGCCAGTAGTGTGGGGACCTACAATGAGCAGTTCTTC. Translation: CASSVGTYNEQFF. The chain recombines TRBV19 with TRBJ2-1; no clear D. The CDR3 length is 13 residues. V gave up 5 bases and J gave up 2 bases, with 7 bases separating them. Germline CDR1 reads LNHDA; CDR2 reads SQIVND (reference sequence).

The rearrangement uses TRBV15 and TRBJ2-7; 12 nucleotides match TRBD2. CDR3 size: 21 residues. CDR1 and CDR2 from the germline V gene are LNHNV and YYDKDF (reference sequence). The junction had 15 bases not matched to a gene; V was cut back by 0 bases and J by 0 bases. This CDR3 reads CATSRENGLAGSWGVSYEQYF. CDR3 coding DNA: TGTGCCACCAGCAGAGAGAATGGACTAGCGGGATCTTGGGGGGTCTCCTACGAGCAGTACTTC.

The J gene is TRBJ2-7, the V gene TRBV5-1; D perhaps matches TRBD2 (5 bases). Germline lookup yields CDR1 SGHRS and CDR2 YFSETQ. V was trimmed by 3 bases and J by 3 bases, leaving 10 bases between them. The CDR3 spans 13 residues. The CDR3 bases are TGCGCCAGCAGCTACACTAGAGACTACGAGCAGTACTTC. Translation gives CASSYTRDYEQYF.

V and J are TRBV29-1 and TRBJ1-1; TRBD1 matches at 7 bases. Per germline, CDR1 SQVTM and CDR2 ANQGSEA. This CDR3 region has 14 residues. The J segment lost 0 bases and the V segment lost 5 bases, leaving 6 bases of the junction unmatched. The CDR3 region is CSVQGQPVNTEAFF. The CDR3 nucleotides are TGCAGCGTTCAGGGACAGCCCGTGAACACTGAAGCTTTCTTT.

A note on this clone: Different DNA sequences within this sample yield the same CDR3. The CDR3 reads CASSSGQGSYEQYF. In DNA, the CDR3 is TGTGCCAGCAGCTCCGGACAGGGCTCCTACGAGCAGTACTTC. V and J are TRBV6-5 and TRBJ2-7; 8 nucleotides agree with TRBD1. V trimming: 6 bases; J trimming: 0 bases; junction bases outside the gene matches: 4. The CDR3 contains 14 residues. Looked up from germline, CDR1 is MNHEY and CDR2 is SVGAGI.

This chain joins TRBV5-1 and TRBJ2-1, with D possibly matching TRBD2 (6 bases). V was clipped by 4 bases and J by 4 bases, with 9 bases between them. This CDR3 region has 13 residues. The germline V gene encodes CDR1 SGHRS and CDR2 YFSETQ. The CDR3 here is CASSGGTYNEQFF. The CDR3 nucleotides are TGCGCCAGCAGCGGCGGGACTTACAATGAGCAGTTCTTC.

The gene calls are TRBV5-4 and TRBJ2-7; the match to TRBD2 covers 7 bases. CDR3 length: 17 amino acids. Per the germline V gene, CDR1 is SGHNT and CDR2 is YYREEE (reference sequence). The V segment lost 0 bases and the J segment 6 bases; nucleotides outside the gene matches: 15. The chain's CDR3 is CASSLDPLTGGRGEQYF. In nucleotides, the CDR3 is TGTGCCAGCAGCTTGGACCCCTTAACGGGAGGAAGGGGCGAGCAGTACTTC.

This chain connects TRBV27 to TRBJ1-2; TRBD1 agrees at 8 bases. The ends lost 5 bases at V and 5 bases at J; junction bases unmatched: 7. The CDR3 loop spans 14 amino acids. Germline assignment: CDR1 MNHEY and CDR2 SMNVEV (reference sequence). CDR3 bases: TGTGCCAGCAGTCGCCGGGACAGGCCATATGGCTACACCTTC. It specifies CASSRRDRPYGYTF.